These 10 T cell receptor beta chains came from one sample sequenced in a study of blood T cell repertoires in COVID-19. Repertoires were generated with immunoSEQ multiplex PCR, while TCRdb's copy carries only in-frame clones and drops some. The sample consists of approximately 18,000 clones, just under 95% of them appearing once. The material sequenced was peripheral blood. Receptors originate from a human donor in a cohort sampled during active COVID-19.

The V and J genes are TRBV19 and TRBJ2-7; no clear D gene. V was trimmed by 2 bases and J by 3 bases, leaving 14 bases between them. Per germline, CDR1 LNHDA and CDR2 SQIVND (reference sequence). The CDR3 runs to 15 residues. CDR3 bases: TGTGCCAGTAGTATAAGCGCCTCTGGCGGCTACGAGCAGTACTTC. Translation gives CASSISASGGYEQYF. Using reference TRBV19 and TRBJ2-7 for the parts outside the CDR3, the full variable domain is DGGITQSPKYLFRKEGQNVTLSCEQNLNHDAMYWYRQDPGQGLRLIYYSQIVNDFQKGDIAEGYSVSREKKESFPLTVTSAQKNPTAFYLCASSISASGGYEQYFGPGTRLTVT.

The chain is built from TRBV6-6 and TRBJ1-4, with 8 bases that match TRBD1. There are 16 residues in the CDR3. The germline CDR1 and CDR2 sequences are MNHNY and SVGAGI (reference sequence). Trimming cost V 5 bases and J 8 bases; bases outside gene matches: 13. The chain's CDR3 is CASSPPQGARREKLFF. Here the CDR3 DNA reads TGTGCCAGCAGTCCCCCGCAGGGGGCAAGAAGGGAAAAACTGTTTTTT.

V and J are TRBV7-9 and TRBJ2-5; D unclear. V gave up 5 bases and J gave up 2 bases, with 3 bases separating them. The CDR3 extends over 11 amino acids. Looked up from germline, CDR1 is SEHNR and CDR2 is FQNEAQ (reference sequence). CDR3 sequence (DNA): TGTGCCAGCAGCCCTCAAGAGACCCAGTACTTC. Translating gives CASSPQETQYF.

The chain uses TRBV7-6 and TRBJ2-3; no definite D call. The V gene lost 1 base and the J gene lost 6 bases, with 5 bases spanning the gap. This CDR3 contains 12 residues. The germline CDR1 and CDR2 sequences are SGHVS and FNYEAQ. The CDR3 nucleotides are TGTGCCAGCAGCTTAGTTTCGGATACGCAGTATTTT. Amino acid sequence: CASSLVSDTQYF.

The chain recombines TRBV19 with TRBJ2-1, with 7 bases aligning to TRBD1. The V and J ends lost 2 bases and 4 bases, in that order; junction bases with no gene match: 5. The V gene's germline CDR1 is LNHDA and CDR2 SQIVND (reference sequence). The CDR3 runs to 15 residues. CDR3 in amino acids: CASSILPTGYNEQFF. CDR3 DNA: TGTGCCAGTAGTATACTACCGACAGGGTACAATGAGCAGTTCTTC.

The chain carries TRBV3-1 (or the pseudogene TRBV3-2) and TRBJ1-1, with D uncertain. The V gene lost 0 bases and the J gene lost 5 bases, with 22 bases spanning the gap. There are 18 residues in the CDR3. Germline V gives CDR1 LGHDT, CDR2 YNNKEL (reference sequence). The CDR3 DNA reads as TGTGCCAGCAGCCAAGAAGGAGTCAGGACTCTCTTTGATACTGAAGCTTTCTTT. It encodes CASSQEGVRTLFDTEAFF.

The chain uses TRBV30 and TRBJ2-7; 13 nucleotides agree with TRBD2. CDR1 is GTSNPN, CDR2 SVGIG, per germline (reference sequence). The CDR3 has 16 residues. V trimming: 2 bases; J trimming: 6 bases; junction bases outside the gene matches: 10. Here the CDR3 reads CAWSSGLAGELLEQYF. The CDR3 coding sequence is TGTGCCTGGAGTTCCGGACTAGCGGGGGAACTACTCGAGCAGTACTTC.

As for this clone: The germline gene is not matched at one end of the junction; a read error may be the cause. This sequence joins TRBV5-4 and TRBJ2-7; 10 nucleotides agree with TRBD1. Looked up from germline, CDR1 is SGHNT and CDR2 is YYREEE (reference sequence). The CDR3 is 15 residues long. CDR3 in amino acids: CASSQGGQGIYGQYF. CDR3 nucleotide sequence: TGTGCCAGCAGTCAAGGGGGACAGGGGATATACGGGCAGTACTTC.

This chain joins TRBV13 and TRBJ2-1; TRBD2 aligns across 7 bases. CDR1 is PRHDT and CDR2 is FYEKMQ in the germline V gene (reference sequence). V was pared by 1 base and J by 8 bases, with 20 bases of the junction left unmatched. CDR3 length equals 19 residues. The CDR3 region has the DNA TGTGCCAGCAGCTTAGTTGAGCTTGACCGGGACTACGGCCCCCATGAGCAGTTCTTC. This encodes CASSLVELDRDYGPHEQFF.

The rearrangement links TRBV27 to TRBJ2-1; D might be TRBD2 (6 bases). The CDR3 totals 15 residues. The V end lost 0 bases, the J end lost 9 bases, and 15 bases lay between the germline ends. CDR1 is MNHEY, CDR2 SMNVEV, per germline (reference sequence). The CDR3 spells CASSLSNGGIGEQFF. CDR3 DNA sequence: TGTGCCAGCAGTTTATCCAACGGGGGTATTGGTGAGCAGTTCTTC.